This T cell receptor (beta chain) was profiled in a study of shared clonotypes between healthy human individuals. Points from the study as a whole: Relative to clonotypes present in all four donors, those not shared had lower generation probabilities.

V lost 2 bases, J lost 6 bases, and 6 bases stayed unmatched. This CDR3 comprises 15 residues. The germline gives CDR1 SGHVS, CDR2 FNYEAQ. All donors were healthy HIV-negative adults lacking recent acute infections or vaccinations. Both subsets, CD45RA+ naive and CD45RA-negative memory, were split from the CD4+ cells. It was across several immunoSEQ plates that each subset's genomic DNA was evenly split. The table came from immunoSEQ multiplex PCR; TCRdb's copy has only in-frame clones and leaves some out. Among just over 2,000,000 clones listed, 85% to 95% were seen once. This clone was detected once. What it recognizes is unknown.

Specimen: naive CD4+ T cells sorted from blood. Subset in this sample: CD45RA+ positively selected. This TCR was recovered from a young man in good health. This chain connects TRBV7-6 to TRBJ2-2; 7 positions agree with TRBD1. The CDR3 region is CASSLSDRVSGELFF. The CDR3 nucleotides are TGTGCCAGCAGCTTATCAGACAGGGTGTCCGGGGAGCTGTTTTTT.